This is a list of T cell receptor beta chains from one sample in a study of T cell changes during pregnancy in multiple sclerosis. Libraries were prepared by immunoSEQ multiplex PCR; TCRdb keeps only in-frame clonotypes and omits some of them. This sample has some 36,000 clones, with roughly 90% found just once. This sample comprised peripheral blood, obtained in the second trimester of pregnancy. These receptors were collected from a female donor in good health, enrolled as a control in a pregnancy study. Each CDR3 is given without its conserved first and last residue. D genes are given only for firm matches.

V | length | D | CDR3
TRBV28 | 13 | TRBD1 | ASSSDRGGTDTQY
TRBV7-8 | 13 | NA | ASSPSPGSGNTIY
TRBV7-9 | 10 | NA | ASREGNSPLH
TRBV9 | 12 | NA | ASGPGRGPYEQY
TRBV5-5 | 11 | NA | ASSLSDPYGYT
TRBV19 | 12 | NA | ASSIQSNTGELF
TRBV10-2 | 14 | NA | ASIGSLASISGELF
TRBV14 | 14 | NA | ASSQGGLDFADTQY
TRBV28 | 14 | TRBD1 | ASSFPGQGAVQPQH
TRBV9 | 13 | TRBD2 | ASSVGTSGGLEQY
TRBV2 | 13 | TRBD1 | ASSTLTGASYGYT
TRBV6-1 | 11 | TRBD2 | ASQREPPYEQY
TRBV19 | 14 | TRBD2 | ASSPSGAGGTGELF
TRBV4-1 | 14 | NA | ASSQDGGTFNYGYT
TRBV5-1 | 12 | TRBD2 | ASSAGGRTDTQY
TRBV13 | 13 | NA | ASSLGTLSTGELF
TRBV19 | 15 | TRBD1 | ASSMNRQGGSNQPQH
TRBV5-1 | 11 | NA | ASSPGTRYGYT
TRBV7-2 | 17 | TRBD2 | ASSLARGGGSSSYNEQF
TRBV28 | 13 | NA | ASRSTSYVMDTQY
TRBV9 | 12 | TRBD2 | ASRFLAGRYEQY
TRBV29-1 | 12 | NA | SVEKGRGDYGYT
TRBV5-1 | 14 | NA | ASSLKVGANTGELF
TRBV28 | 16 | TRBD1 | ASSRYGQGRGHGYGYT
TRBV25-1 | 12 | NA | ASSALGANGGYT
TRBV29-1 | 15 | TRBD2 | SVETLAGQWGLYEQY
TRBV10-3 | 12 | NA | AISAGHRNTEAF
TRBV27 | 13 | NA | ASSLSRGLNTEAF